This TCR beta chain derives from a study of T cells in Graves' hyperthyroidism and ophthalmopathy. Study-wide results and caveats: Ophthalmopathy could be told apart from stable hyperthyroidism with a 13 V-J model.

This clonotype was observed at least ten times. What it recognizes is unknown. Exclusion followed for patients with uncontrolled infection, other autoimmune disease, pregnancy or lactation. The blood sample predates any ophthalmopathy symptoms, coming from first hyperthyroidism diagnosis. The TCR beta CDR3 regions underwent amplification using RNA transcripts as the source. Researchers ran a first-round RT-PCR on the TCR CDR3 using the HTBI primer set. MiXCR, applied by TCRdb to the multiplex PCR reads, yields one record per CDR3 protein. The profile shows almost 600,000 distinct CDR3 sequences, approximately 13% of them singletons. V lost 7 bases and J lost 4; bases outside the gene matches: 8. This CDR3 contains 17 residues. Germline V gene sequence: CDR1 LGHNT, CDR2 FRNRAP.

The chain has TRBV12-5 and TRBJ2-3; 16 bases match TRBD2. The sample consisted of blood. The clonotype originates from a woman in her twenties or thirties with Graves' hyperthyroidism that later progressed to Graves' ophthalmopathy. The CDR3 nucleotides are TGTGCTAGTGAATTCGCCGGGACTAGCGGGAGGGCAGATACGCAGTATTTT. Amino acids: CASEFAGTSGRADTQYF.